The 19 T cell receptor beta chains reported below all come from one sample, sequenced in a study of T cell repertoires in aging, cancer and after chemotherapy. TRB rearrangements spanning V, D and J were amplified using mixed TRB-A/B primers. One entry per CDR3 protein results from TCRdb running MiXCR on the multiplex PCR reads. The data contain 4,000 to 6,000 distinct CDR3 sequences, 33% of them singletons. The template was genomic DNA from peripheral blood, not RNA. Sequences were obtained from blood. The receptors stem from a human donor with a blood cancer.

The V and J genes are TRBV6-6 and TRBJ2-1; 11 bases agree with TRBD1. V shed 8 bases, J shed 6 bases, and the junction held 9 bases outside the gene matches. CDR3 length: 15 residues. The V gene's germline CDR1 is MNHNY and CDR2 SVGAGI (reference sequence). The CDR3 DNA reads TGTGCCAGCTCCCCCCCCGGGACAGGGGGCAATGAGCAGTTCTTC. Residues: CASSPPGTGGNEQFF.

The chain uses TRBV7-9 and TRBJ2-6; D gene ambiguous. The CDR3 sequence is 19 residues long. V shed 2 bases and J shed 2 bases, with 19 bases lying between them. Per the germline V gene, CDR1 is SEHNR and CDR2 is FQNEAQ (reference sequence). CDR3 loop: CASSLRSGGLGTGANVLTF. In DNA form, the CDR3 reads TGTGCCAGCAGCTTACGATCTGGCGGCCTGGGGACTGGGGCCAACGTCCTGACTTTC.

V usage is TRBV12-3 or TRBV12-4 and J usage is TRBJ2-1; 7 nucleotides align to TRBD2. J gave up 4 bases and V 5 bases, and 8 bases lay outside the gene matches. The CDR3 contains 15 residues. The CDR3 coding sequence is TGTGCCAGCAGTGGGCAGAGCGGGGCTTACAATGAGCAGTTCTTC. The encoded protein is CASSGQSGAYNEQFF.

This clonotype appeared a few times. This chain connects TRBV29-1 to TRBJ1-2; no clear D. Germline CDR1 reads SQVTM; CDR2 reads ANQGSEA. The germline V and J ends were trimmed by 0 bases and 8 bases, with 7 bases remaining between them. The CDR3 totals 11 residues. This chain's CDR3 is CSVEDFEGYTF. In DNA form, the CDR3 reads TGCAGCGTTGAAGATTTTGAGGGCTACACCTTC.

This clonotype was observed a handful of times. The V and J genes are TRBV5-6 and TRBJ1-6, with D hard to call. The CDR3 consists of 15 residues. Trimming took off 4 bases at V and 5 bases at J, with 13 bases between the two ends. Germline V gives CDR1 SGHDT, CDR2 YYEEEE. The CDR3 DNA is TGTGCCAGCAGCCCACGGGGAGTCAATAATTCACCCCTCCACTTT. Protein sequence: CASSPRGVNNSPLHF.

The J gene is TRBJ2-7, the V gene TRBV15, with 7 positions matching TRBD1. The V segment lost 1 base and the J segment 4 bases; nucleotides outside the gene matches: 19. The CDR3 extends over 19 amino acids. Germline assignment: CDR1 LNHNV and CDR2 YYDKDF (reference sequence). The CDR3 coding sequence is TGTGCCACCAGCAGAGTTAAAGGGACAGCCCAATCACAATTTTACGAGCAGTACTTC. Its protein product is CATSRVKGTAQSQFYEQYF.

By its share, this clonotype is medium-sized. A read error may produce the germline difference seen at one junction end. J is TRBJ2-1 and V is TRBV29-1, with a possible D match to TRBD2 (6 bases). The length of the CDR3 is 13 residues. The V gene's germline CDR1 is SQVTM and CDR2 ANQGSEA. The CDR3 DNA follows: TGTGCGGGGAGCGGAATTTTATACAATGAGCAGTTCTTC. As protein: CAGSGILYNEQFF.

This clonotype is labeled medium-sized. The chain recombines TRBV19 with TRBJ2-7, with D uncertain. The length of the CDR3 is 14 residues. V was shortened by 1 base and J by 1 base, with 8 bases between the two germline ends. Germline V gene lookup returns CDR1 LNHDA and CDR2 SQIVND (reference sequence). The CDR3 protein is CASSIVGGSYEQYF. Here the CDR3 DNA reads TGTGCCAGTAGTATAGTGGGCGGATCCTACGAGCAGTACTTC.

In the case of this clonotype: A much more abundant neighbour one base away suggests this may be a read error. The V gene is TRBV29-1, the J gene TRBJ1-4; D is unresolved. The CDR3 consists of 14 residues. Trimming removed 5 bases at V and 9 bases at J, with 19 bases between. CDR1 is SQVTM, CDR2 ANQGSEA, per germline. CDR3 sequence (DNA): TGCAGCGTTTCTAATCAACGCCCCAATAAAAAACTGTTTTTT. Its protein is CSVSNQRPNKKLFF.

By its share, this clonotype is medium-sized. V and J are TRBV19 and TRBJ1-6; the D is unclear. The CDR3 sequence is 14 residues long. The V gene's germline CDR1 is LNHDA and CDR2 SQIVND (reference sequence). V dropped 6 bases and J dropped 5 bases, with 11 bases sitting between them. The CDR3 loop reads CASSRGSHNSPLHF. DNA for the CDR3: TGTGCCAGTAGCAGAGGATCTCATAATTCACCCCTCCACTTT.

This clonotype was seen a handful of times. The CDR3 here is CASSPGVNQPQHF. The CDR3 nucleotides read TGTGCCAGTAGTCCAGGGGTCAATCAGCCCCAGCATTTT. The chain combines TRBV19 with TRBJ1-5; D is perhaps TRBD1 (6 bases). CDR3 length: 13 residues. Germline assignment: CDR1 LNHDA and CDR2 SQIVND (reference sequence). With 5 bases removed from V and 3 bases from J, the gap between germline ends came to 8 bases.

This clonotype was recorded once. V and J are TRBV20-1 and TRBJ1-4; a possible D gene is TRBD1 (5 bases). Germline values: CDR1 DFQATT, CDR2 SNEGSKA (reference sequence). The CDR3 contains 13 residues. The V end lost 1 base, the J end lost 4 bases, and 7 bases lay between the germline ends. The CDR3 coding sequence is TGCAGTGCTAGAGGGGACTATAATGAAAAACTGTTTTTT. It specifies CSARGDYNEKLFF.

The chain employs TRBV28 and TRBJ1-2; no firm D call. With 2 bases removed from V and 7 bases from J, the gap between germline ends came to 26 bases. Germline assignment: CDR1 MDHEN and CDR2 SYDVKM. CDR3 length: 18 amino acids. CDR3 protein: CASSLLPPLGDKLAGYTF. The CDR3 DNA reads TGTGCCAGCAGTTTACTACCCCCCCTAGGTGACAAGCTCGCTGGCTACACCTTC.

The V and J genes are TRBV30 and TRBJ2-7; D unclear. Germline V gene lookup returns CDR1 GTSNPN and CDR2 SVGIG (reference sequence). The CDR3 is made up of 15 amino acids. V dropped 0 bases and J dropped 0 bases, with 12 bases sitting between them. CDR3 nucleotides: TGTGCCTGGAGTGTAGGTCAGGCAAGCTCCTACGAGCAGTACTTC. The encoded protein is CAWSVGQASSYEQYF. The full variable domain, its missing parts supplied by reference TRBV30 and TRBJ2-7, is SQTIHQWPATLVQPVGSPLSLECTVEGTSNPNLYWYRQAAGRGLQLLFYSVGIGQISSEVPQNLSASRPQDRQFILSSKKLLLSDSGFYLCAWSVGQASSYEQYFGPGTRLTVT.

V is TRBV18 and J is TRBJ1-3; 9 nucleotides align to TRBD1. This CDR3 comprises 19 residues. Trimming took 5 bases from V and 0 from J; bases not matched to a gene: 14. Germline V gene lookup returns CDR1 KGHSH and CDR2 LQKENI. The CDR3 region is CASSYPGQGQTSSGNTIYF. In DNA form, the CDR3 reads TGTGCCAGCTCATATCCGGGACAGGGCCAAACAAGCTCTGGAAACACCATATATTTT.

J is TRBJ1-1 and V is TRBV19; TRBD1 might be the D (5 bases). Trimming left V 4 bases short and J 4 bases short, with 13 bases between. CDR1 LNHDA and CDR2 SQIVND come from the germline V gene (reference sequence). This CDR3 contains 14 residues. CDR3 DNA: TGTGCCAGTAGTAGCAGGGCTCGGTTCACTGAAGCTTTCTTT. It translates to CASSSRARFTEAFF.

The chain has TRBV7-2 and TRBJ1-5, with 8 bases lining up with TRBD1. Germline values: CDR1 SGHTA, CDR2 FQGNSA. The CDR3 length is 14 residues. With 4 bases clipped from V and 6 bases from J, the junction kept 5 bases outside the gene matches. The CDR3 DNA reads as TGTGCCAGCAGCTCTCAGGGGGCAGGTCAGCCCCAGCATTTT. Translating gives CASSSQGAGQPQHF.

Sample share makes this clonotype medium-sized. The CDR3 is CAIRTGQGDYGYTF. As DNA, the CDR3 is TGTGCCATCAGGACTGGACAGGGTGATTATGGCTACACCTTC. The chain carries TRBV10-3 and TRBJ1-2; 8 bases match TRBD1. Germline V gene sequence: CDR1 ENHRY, CDR2 SYGVKD. J was trimmed by 5 bases and V by 6 bases; bases with no gene match: 8. The CDR3 consists of 14 residues.

By share of the sample, this clonotype is medium-sized. This sequence joins TRBV29-1 and TRBJ2-7, with a weak D call TRBD2 (5 bases). Germline values: CDR1 SQVTM, CDR2 ANQGSEA. V was cut by 7 bases and J by 0 bases, with 19 bases left in between. CDR3 length: 15 residues. The CDR3 is CSASKRRSSSYEQYF. As DNA, the CDR3 is TGCAGCGCCTCCAAGCGGAGGAGCAGCTCCTACGAGCAGTACTTC.